This T cell receptor beta chain is drawn from a study of blood T cell repertoires in COVID-19. CDR1 and CDR2 (germline): LNHDA, SQIVND (reference sequence). The germline V and J ends were trimmed by 6 bases and 5 bases, with 17 bases remaining between them. The CDR3 has 15 residues. Only in-frame clones appear in the TCRdb table, and some are missing; sequencing was by immunoSEQ multiplex PCR. The table records 15,000 to 20,000 clones, around 84% of them present only once. The chain couples TRBV19 to TRBJ2-1; D possibly corresponds to TRBD1 (6 bases). The sequencing input was peripheral blood. This TCR derives from a human donor with active COVID-19. The donor label of this sample is uncertain. CDR3 in amino acids: CASRGHTPEDNEQFF. In DNA form, the CDR3 reads TGTGCCAGTAGGGGACACACACCGGAGGACAATGAGCAGTTCTTC.